This record looks at one T cell receptor beta chain sequence and its context. The germline V gene encodes CDR1 SGHRS and CDR2 YFSETQ. Trimming took off 2 bases at V and 0 bases at J, with 12 bases between the two ends. The CDR3 sequence is 15 residues long. The source of the sample is a study of cytomegalovirus exposure and HLA in healthy donors. Profiled with immunoSEQ multiplex PCR; TCRdb holds only in-frame clones, not every one. This table has 130,000 or so clones, around nine tenths appearing once. The receptor was isolated from a man aged 25-45 years in good health and CMV-seronegative. The chain uses TRBV5-1 and TRBJ2-7; weak D call: TRBD2 (7 bases). The source material was PBMCs. CDR3 DNA: TGCGCCAGCAGCTTAGGGGGGGCGAGCTCCTACGAGCAGTACTTC. This gives the protein CASSLGGASSYEQYF.